The source of this T cell receptor (beta chain) is a study of cytomegalovirus exposure and HLA in healthy donors. Broader study findings: Certain indistinguishable V segments, among them TRBV6-2 and TRBV6-3, were excluded. In a later analysis, a missense DCLRE1C variant was linked to TCR beta V- and J-gene trimming. Through in vitro validation, a few CMV-associated chains were shown to be specific for CMV antigens.

Primers: 60 Vbeta forward and 13 Jbeta reverse. Using immunoSEQ multiplex PCR, the repertoire was profiled, and TCRdb retains in-frame clones only, with some absent. Of some 120,000 clones listed, roughly 85% are singletons. The germline V gene encodes CDR1 SEHNR and CDR2 FQNEAQ (reference sequence). The CDR3 contains 12 residues. With respect to this clone: Its target is unknown. Relative to the germline gene, one junction end is altered; a read error may explain this.

This receptor was taken from a woman in her forties in good health and CMV-seropositive. The V call is TRBV7-9, the J call TRBJ1-1; possible D gene TRBD1, 6 bases. The sample comprised PBMCs. CDR3 sequence reads: CSSSYGTPEAFF. CDR3 nucleotides: TGTTCCAGCAGCTATGGGACACCTGAAGCTTTCTTT.